This TCR beta chain was recorded in a study of CD4 and CD8 cells across lung adenocarcinoma regions. The V end was cut by 3 bases, the J end by 0 bases, with 30 bases between. The length of the CDR3 is 20 residues. CDR1 is DFQATT and CDR2 is SNEGSKA in the germline V gene (reference sequence). Samples came from patients with localized non-small cell lung adenocarcinoma. Using its own MiXCR run on the PCR reads, TCRdb lists one record per CDR3 protein. The table has thousands of distinct CDR3 sequences, roughly 53% seen once; the top ten hold about 97%. The chain uses TRBV20-1 and TRBJ2-7; D could derive from TRBD1 or TRBD2 (5 bases each). The sample was CD8+ T cells from the center of a lung tumor. This TCR derives from a male donor with lung adenocarcinoma. The CD4 and CD8 labels of this study may be unreliable. The CDR3 protein is CSASSRRRTRGAESSYEQYF. CDR3 DNA: TGCAGTGCTAGTTCGCGGCGTCGGACCCGGGGCGCCGAGAGCTCCTACGAGCAGTACTTC.